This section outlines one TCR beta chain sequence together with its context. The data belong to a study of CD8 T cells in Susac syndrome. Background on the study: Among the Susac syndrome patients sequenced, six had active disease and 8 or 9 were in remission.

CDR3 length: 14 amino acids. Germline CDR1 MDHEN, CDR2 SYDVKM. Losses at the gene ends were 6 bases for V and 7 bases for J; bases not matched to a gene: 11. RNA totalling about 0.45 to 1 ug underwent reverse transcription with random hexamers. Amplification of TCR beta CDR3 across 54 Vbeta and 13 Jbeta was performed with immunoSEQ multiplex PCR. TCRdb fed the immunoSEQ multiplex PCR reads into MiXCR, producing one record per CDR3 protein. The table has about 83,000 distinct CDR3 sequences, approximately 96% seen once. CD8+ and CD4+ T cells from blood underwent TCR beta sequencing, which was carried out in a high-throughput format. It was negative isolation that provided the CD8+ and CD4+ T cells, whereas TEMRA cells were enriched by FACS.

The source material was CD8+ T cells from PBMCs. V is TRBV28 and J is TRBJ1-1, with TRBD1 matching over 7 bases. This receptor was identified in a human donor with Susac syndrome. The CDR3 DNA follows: TGTGCCAGCAGCCCGGACAGGACTCCGCATGAAGCTTTCTTT. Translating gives CASSPDRTPHEAFF.